This TCR beta chain was observed in a study of control samples from healthy donors and cancer patients. Profiled with immunoSEQ multiplex PCR; TCRdb holds only in-frame clones, not every one. The table lists about 220,000 clones, about 94% of them singletons. V gave up 2 bases and J gave up 0 bases, with 13 bases separating them. CDR3 length: 17 residues. The germline CDR1 and CDR2 sequences are MNHEY and SVGEGT. Sequenced sample: blood. J is TRBJ2-2 and V is TRBV6-2 or TRBV6-3; weak D call: TRBD1 (6 bases). This receptor was identified in a man aged 45 to 65 in good health. CDR3 nucleotide sequence: TGTGCCAGCAGTTACAACCGCAGGACAGCGAACACCGGGGAGCTGTTTTTT. Protein product: CASSYNRRTANTGELFF.